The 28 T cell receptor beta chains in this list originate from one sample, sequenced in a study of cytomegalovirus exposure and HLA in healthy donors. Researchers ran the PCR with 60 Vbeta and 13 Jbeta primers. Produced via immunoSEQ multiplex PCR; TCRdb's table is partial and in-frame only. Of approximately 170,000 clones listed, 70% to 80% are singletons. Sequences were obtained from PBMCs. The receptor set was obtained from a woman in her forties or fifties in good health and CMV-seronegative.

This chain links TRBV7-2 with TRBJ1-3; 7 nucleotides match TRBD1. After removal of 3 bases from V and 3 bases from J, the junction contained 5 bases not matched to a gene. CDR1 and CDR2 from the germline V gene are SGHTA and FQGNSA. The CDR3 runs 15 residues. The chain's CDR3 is CASSLDNRGGNTIYF. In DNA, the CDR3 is TGTGCCAGCAGCTTGGACAACAGGGGTGGAAACACCATATATTTT.

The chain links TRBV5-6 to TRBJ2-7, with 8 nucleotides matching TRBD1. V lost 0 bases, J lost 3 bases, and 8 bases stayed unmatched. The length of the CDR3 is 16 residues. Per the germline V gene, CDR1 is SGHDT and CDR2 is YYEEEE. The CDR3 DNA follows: TGTGCCAGCAGCTTGGCAGGGGGCCGGGCGAACTACGAGCAGTACTTC. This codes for CASSLAGGRANYEQYF.

The CDR3 nucleotides read TGTGCCAGCAGTCTGGGACAGCCAAATAATTCACCCCTCCACTTT. It encodes CASSLGQPNNSPLHF. The V call is TRBV2, the J call TRBJ1-6, with 7 bases aligning to TRBD1. Unmatched junction bases numbered 6, after V lost 5 bases and J lost 5 bases. Germline CDR1 and CDR2: SNHLY and FYNNEI. CDR3 size: 15 residues.

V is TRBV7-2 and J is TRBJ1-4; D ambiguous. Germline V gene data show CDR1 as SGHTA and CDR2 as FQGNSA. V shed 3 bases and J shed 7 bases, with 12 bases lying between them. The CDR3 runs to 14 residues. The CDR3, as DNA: TGTGCCAGCAGCTTGGACGGTGGGAGTGAAAAACTGTTTTTT. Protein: CASSLDGGSEKLFF. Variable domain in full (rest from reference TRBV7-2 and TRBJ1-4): GAGVSQSPSNKVTEKGKDVELRCDPISGHTALYWYRQSLGQGLEFLIYFQGNSAPDKSGLPSDRFSAERTGGSVSTLTIQRTQQEDSAVYLCASSLDGGSEKLFFGSGTQLSVL.

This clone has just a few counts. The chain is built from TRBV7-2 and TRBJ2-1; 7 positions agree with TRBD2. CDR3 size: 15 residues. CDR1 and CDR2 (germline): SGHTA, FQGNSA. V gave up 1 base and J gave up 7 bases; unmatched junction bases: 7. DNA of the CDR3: TGTGCCAGCAGCTTAGGCGGGGGTGGGGGAAATGAGCAGTTCTTC. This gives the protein CASSLGGGGGNEQFF. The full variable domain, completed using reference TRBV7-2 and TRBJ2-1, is GAGVSQSPSNKVTEKGKDVELRCDPISGHTALYWYRQSLGQGLEFLIYFQGNSAPDKSGLPSDRFSAERTGGSVSTLTIQRTQQEDSAVYLCASSLGGGGGNEQFFGPGTRLTVL.

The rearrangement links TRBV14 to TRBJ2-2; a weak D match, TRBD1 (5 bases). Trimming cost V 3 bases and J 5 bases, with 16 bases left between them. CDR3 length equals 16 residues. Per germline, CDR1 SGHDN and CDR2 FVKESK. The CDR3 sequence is CASSQGQTRVTGELFF. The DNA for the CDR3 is TGTGCCAGCAGCCAGGGGCAGACCAGGGTTACCGGGGAGCTGTTTTTT.

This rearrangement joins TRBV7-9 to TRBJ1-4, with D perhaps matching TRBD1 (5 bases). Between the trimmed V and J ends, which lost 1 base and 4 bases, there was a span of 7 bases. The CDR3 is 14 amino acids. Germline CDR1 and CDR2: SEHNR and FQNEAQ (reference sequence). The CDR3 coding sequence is TGTGCCAGCAGCTTAGGACAGAATAATGAAAAACTGTTTTTT. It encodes CASSLGQNNEKLFF.

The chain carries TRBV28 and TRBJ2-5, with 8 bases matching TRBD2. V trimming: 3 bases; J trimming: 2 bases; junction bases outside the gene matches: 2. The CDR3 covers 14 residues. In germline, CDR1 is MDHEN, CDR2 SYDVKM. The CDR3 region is CASSFGGVQETQYF. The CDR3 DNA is TGTGCCAGCAGTTTCGGGGGGGTTCAAGAGACCCAGTACTTC.

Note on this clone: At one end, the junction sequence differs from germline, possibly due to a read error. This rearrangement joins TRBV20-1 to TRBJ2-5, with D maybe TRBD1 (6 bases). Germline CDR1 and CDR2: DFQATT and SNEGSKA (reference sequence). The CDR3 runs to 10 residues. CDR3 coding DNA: TGCAGTGCTAGAGATCGGACAGCGGACTTC. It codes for CSARDRTADF.

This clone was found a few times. CDR3 DNA: TGTGCCAGCAGCTTTGAGCACACCGGGGAAAAACTGTTTTTT. This codes for CASSFEHTGEKLFF. The J gene is TRBJ1-4, the V gene TRBV7-2; no reliable D call. V lost 3 bases and J lost 8, with 13 bases in between. CDR1 and CDR2 from the germline V gene are SGHTA and FQGNSA. This CDR3 region has 14 residues.

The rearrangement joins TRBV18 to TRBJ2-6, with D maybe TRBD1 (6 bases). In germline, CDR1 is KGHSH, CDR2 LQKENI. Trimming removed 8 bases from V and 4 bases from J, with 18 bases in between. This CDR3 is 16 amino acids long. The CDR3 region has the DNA TGTGCCAGCACGACTACCAGGGGTTCAGGGGCCAACGTCCTGACTTTC. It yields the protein CASTTTRGSGANVLTF.

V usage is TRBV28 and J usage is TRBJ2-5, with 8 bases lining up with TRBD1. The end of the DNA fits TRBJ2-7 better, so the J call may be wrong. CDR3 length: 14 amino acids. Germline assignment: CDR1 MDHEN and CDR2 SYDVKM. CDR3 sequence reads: CASKAGGASYEQYF. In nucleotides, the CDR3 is TGTGCCAGCAAGGCAGGGGGCGCGTCCTACGAGCAGTACTTC.

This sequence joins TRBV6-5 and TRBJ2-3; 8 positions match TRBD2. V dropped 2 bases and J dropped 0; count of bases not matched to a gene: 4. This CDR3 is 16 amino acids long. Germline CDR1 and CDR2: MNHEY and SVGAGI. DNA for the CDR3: TGTGCCAGCAGTTACGTGGCGGGAGGTAGCACAGATACGCAGTATTTT. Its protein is CASSYVAGGSTDTQYF.

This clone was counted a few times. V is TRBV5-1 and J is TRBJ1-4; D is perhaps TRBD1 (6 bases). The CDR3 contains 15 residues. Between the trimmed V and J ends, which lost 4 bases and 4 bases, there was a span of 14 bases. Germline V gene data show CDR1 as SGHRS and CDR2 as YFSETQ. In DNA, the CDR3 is TGCGCCAGCAGCCCTGGGGGGGCTAATAATGAAAAACTGTTTTTT. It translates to CASSPGGANNEKLFF.

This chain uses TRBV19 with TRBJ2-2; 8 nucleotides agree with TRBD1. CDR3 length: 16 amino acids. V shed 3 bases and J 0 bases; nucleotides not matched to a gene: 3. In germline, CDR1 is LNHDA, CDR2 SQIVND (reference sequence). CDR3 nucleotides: TGTGCCAGTAGTATGGGGACAGGTGCGAACACCGGGGAGCTGTTTTTT. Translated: CASSMGTGANTGELFF.

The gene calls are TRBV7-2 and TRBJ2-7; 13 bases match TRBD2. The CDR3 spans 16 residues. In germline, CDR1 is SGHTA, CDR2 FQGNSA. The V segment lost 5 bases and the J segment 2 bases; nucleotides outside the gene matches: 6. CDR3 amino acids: CASSQTGTSGAYEQYF. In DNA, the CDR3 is TGTGCCAGCAGCCAAACCGGGACTAGCGGGGCCTACGAGCAGTACTTC. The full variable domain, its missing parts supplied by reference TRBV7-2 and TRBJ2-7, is GAGVSQSPSNKVTEKGKDVELRCDPISGHTALYWYRQSLGQGLEFLIYFQGNSAPDKSGLPSDRFSAERTGGSVSTLTIQRTQQEDSAVYLCASSQTGTSGAYEQYFGPGTRLTVT.

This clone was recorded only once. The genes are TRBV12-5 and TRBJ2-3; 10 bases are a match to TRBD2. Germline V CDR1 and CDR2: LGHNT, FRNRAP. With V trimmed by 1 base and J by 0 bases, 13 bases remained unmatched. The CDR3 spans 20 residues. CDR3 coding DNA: TGTGCTAGTGGTTTGGCCCCTACGTCACTAGCGGGAACTAGCACAGATACGCAGTATTTT. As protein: CASGLAPTSLAGTSTDTQYF.

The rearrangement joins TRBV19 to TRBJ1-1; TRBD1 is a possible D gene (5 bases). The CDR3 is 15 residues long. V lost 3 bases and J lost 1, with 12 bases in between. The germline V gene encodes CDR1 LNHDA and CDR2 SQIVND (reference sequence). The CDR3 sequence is CASSMWGGKNTEAFF. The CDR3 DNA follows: TGTGCCAGTAGTATGTGGGGGGGGAAGAACACTGAAGCTTTCTTT.

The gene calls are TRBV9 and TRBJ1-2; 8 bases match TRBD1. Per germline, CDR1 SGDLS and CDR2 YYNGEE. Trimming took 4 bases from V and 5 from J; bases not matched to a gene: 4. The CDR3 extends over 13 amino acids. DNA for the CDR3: TGTGCCAGCAGCTCTGACAGGGGTTATGGCTACACCTTC. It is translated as CASSSDRGYGYTF.

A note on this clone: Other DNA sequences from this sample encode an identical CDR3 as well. CDR3 in amino acids: CASSVGQGAYEQYF. CDR3 DNA: TGTGCCAGCAGCGTGGGTCAGGGGGCCTACGAGCAGTACTTC. The chain carries TRBV9 and TRBJ2-7; 7 nucleotides align to TRBD1. Trimming at V came to 2 bases and at J to 2 bases, leaving 4 bases not matched to a gene. Germline V lookup: CDR1 SGDLS, CDR2 YYNGEE. This CDR3 region has 14 residues. Supplemented by reference TRBV9 and TRBJ2-7, the full variable domain reads DSGVTQTPKHLITATGQRVTLRCSPRSGDLSVYWYQQSLDQGLQFLIQYYNGEERAKGNILERFSAQQFPDLHSELNLSSLELGDSALYFCASSVGQGAYEQYFGPGTRLTVT.

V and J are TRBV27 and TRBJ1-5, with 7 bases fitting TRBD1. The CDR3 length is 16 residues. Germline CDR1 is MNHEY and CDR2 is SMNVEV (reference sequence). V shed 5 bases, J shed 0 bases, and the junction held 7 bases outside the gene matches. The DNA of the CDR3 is TGTGCCAGCAGTCCAACGGGACAGTATAGCAATCAGCCCCAGCATTTT. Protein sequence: CASSPTGQYSNQPQHF.

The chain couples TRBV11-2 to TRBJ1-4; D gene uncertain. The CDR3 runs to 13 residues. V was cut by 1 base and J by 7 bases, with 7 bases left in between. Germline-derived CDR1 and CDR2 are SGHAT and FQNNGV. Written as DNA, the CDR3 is TGTGCCAGCAGCTTAGCCGGGGTTGAAAAACTGTTTTTT. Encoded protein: CASSLAGVEKLFF.

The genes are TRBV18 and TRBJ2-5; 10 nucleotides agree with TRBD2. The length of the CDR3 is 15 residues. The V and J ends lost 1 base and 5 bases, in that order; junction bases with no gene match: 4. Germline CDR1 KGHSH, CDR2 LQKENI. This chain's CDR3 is CASSPQAGGPETQYF. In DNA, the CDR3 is TGTGCCAGCTCACCACAAGCGGGGGGGCCCGAGACCCAGTACTTC.

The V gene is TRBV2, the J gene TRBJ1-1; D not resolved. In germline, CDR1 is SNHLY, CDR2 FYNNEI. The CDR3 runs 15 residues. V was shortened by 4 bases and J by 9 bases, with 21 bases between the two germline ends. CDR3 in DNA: TGTGCCAGCAGTGGTTACGCCGAGGGCGGTTGGAAAGCTTTCTTT. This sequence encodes CASSGYAEGGWKAFF. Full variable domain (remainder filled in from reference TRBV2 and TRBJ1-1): EPEVTQTPSHQVTQMGQEVILRCVPISNHLYFYWYRQILGQKVEFLVSFYNNEISEKSEIFDDQFSVERPDGSNFTLKIRSTKLEDSAMYFCASSGYAEGGWKAFFGQGTRLTVV.

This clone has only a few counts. CDR3 sequence reads: CASSASVVTGELFF. In nucleotides, the CDR3 is TGTGCCAGCAGTGCCAGTGTCGTCACCGGGGAGCTGTTTTTT. V is TRBV6-6 and J is TRBJ2-2, with unresolved D. V lost 5 bases and J 4 bases, leaving 11 bases between the germline ends. The CDR3 has 14 residues. Germline assignment: CDR1 MNHNY and CDR2 SVGAGI (reference sequence).

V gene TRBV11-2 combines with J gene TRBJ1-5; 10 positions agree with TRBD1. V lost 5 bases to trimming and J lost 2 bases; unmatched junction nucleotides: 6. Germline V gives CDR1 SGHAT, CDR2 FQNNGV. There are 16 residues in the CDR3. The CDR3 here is CASSPGTGVGNQPQHF. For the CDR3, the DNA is TGTGCCAGCAGCCCCGGGACAGGGGTAGGCAATCAGCCCCAGCATTTT.

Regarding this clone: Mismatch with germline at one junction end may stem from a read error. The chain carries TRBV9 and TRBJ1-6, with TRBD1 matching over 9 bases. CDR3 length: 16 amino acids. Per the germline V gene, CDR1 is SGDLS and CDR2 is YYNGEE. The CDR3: CASSATGGSYNSPLHF. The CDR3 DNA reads TGTGCCAGCAGCGCCACAGGGGGCTCATATAACTCACCCCTCCACTTT.

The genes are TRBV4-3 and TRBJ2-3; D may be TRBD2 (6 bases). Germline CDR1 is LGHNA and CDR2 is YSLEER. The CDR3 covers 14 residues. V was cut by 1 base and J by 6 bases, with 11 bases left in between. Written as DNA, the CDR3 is TGCGCCAGCAGCCAAGCGGGGGTTGGGGATACGCAGTATTTT. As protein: CASSQAGVGDTQYF.